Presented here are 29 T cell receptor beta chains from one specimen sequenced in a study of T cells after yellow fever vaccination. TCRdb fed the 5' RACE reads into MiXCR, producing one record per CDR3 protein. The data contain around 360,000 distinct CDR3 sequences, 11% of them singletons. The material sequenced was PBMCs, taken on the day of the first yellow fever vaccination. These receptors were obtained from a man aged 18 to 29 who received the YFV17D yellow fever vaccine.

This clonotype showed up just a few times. The CDR3 reads CASSLPGTEANTEAFF. CDR3 nucleotide sequence: TGTGCCAGCAGCCTTCCCGGGACGGAGGCGAACACTGAAGCTTTCTTT. The chain is built from TRBV5-4 and TRBJ1-1; D may be TRBD1 (5 bases). This CDR3 spans 16 amino acids. Trimming cost V 4 bases and J 1 base, with 17 bases left between them. CDR1 is SGHNT and CDR2 is YYREEE in the germline V gene (reference sequence).

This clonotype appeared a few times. The CDR3 loop is CASSGQAGETQYF. The CDR3 DNA reads as TGCGCCAGCAGTGGACAGGCCGGGGAGACCCAGTACTTC. The V and J genes are TRBV5-1 and TRBJ2-5, with 7 bases matching TRBD1. The CDR3 contains 13 residues. J gave up 5 bases and V 5 bases, and 6 bases lay outside the gene matches. Germline V gene lookup returns CDR1 SGHRS and CDR2 YFSETQ. Together with reference TRBV5-1 and TRBJ2-5, the CDR3 gives the full variable domain: KAGVTQTPRYLIKTRGQQVTLSCSPISGHRSVSWYQQTPGQGLQFLFEYFSETQRNKGNFPGRFSGRQFSNSRSEMNVSTLELGDSALYLCASSGQAGETQYFGPGTRLLVL.

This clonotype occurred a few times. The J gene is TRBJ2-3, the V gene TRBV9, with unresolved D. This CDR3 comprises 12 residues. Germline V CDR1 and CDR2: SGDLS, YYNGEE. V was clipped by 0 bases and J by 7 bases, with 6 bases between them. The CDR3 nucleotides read TGTGCCAGCAGCGTAGGATTCAATACGCAGTATTTT. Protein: CASSVGFNTQYF.

CDR3 sequence reads: CASNVGGFGSGANVLTF. CDR3 nucleotides: TGCGCCTCCAACGTGGGGGGGTTCGGCTCTGGGGCCAACGTCCTGACTTTC. This chain links TRBV5-1 with TRBJ2-6; 7 bases line up with TRBD2. The germline V gene has CDR1 SGHRS and CDR2 YFSETQ. The CDR3 has 17 amino acids. The J segment lost 0 bases and the V segment lost 10 bases, leaving 13 bases of the junction unmatched.

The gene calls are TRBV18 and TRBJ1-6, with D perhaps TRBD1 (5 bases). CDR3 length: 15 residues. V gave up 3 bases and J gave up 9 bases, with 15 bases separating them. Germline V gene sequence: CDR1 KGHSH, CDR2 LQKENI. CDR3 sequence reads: CASSPEGQGGSPLHF. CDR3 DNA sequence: TGTGCCAGCTCACCCGAGGGTCAGGGTGGTTCACCCCTCCACTTT.

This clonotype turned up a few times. The CDR3 region is CATSDPPTDTQYF. CDR3 coding DNA: TGTGCCACCAGTGACCCCCCCACAGATACGCAGTATTTT. The rearrangement uses TRBV24-1 and TRBJ2-3, with unresolved D. CDR3 size: 13 residues. The V end lost 4 bases, the J end lost 2 bases, and 6 bases lay between the germline ends. Germline V gene sequence: CDR1 KGHDR, CDR2 SFDVKD.

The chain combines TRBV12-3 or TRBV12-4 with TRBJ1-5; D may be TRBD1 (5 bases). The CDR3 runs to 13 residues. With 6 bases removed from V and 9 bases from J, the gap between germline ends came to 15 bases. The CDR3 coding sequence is TGTGCCAGCAGAACAGACAGTTCAAGGCCCCAGCATTTT. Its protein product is CASRTDSSRPQHF.

The CDR3 sequence: CSANKQLMNTEAFF. The CDR3 DNA reads TGCAGTGCGAATAAACAGCTGATGAACACTGAAGCTTTCTTT. The chain carries TRBV20-1 and TRBJ1-1, with D unresolved. Deletions cut 6 bases from V and 0 bases from J, with 14 bases between. CDR3 length: 14 amino acids. Germline loops: CDR1 DFQATT, CDR2 SNEGSKA (reference sequence).

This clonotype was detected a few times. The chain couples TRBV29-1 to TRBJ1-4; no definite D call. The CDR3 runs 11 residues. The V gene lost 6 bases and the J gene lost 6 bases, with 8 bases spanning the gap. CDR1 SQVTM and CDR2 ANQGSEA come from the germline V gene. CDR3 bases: TGCAGCGTGGAAAGCTATGAAAAACTGTTTTTT. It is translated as CSVESYEKLFF.

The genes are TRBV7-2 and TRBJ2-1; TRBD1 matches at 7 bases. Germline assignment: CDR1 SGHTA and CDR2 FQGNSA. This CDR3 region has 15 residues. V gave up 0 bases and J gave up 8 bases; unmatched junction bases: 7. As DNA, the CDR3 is TGTGCCAGCAGCTTAGCCTTGACAGGGATGGATGAGCAGTTCTTC. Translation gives CASSLALTGMDEQFF.

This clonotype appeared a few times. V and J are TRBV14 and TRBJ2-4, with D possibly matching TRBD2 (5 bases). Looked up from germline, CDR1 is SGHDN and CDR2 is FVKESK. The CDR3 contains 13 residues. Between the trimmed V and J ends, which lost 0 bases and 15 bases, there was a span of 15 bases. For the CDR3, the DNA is TGTGCCAGCAGCCAAGATTTCCGGACTCCTCGGTACTTC. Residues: CASSQDFRTPRYF.

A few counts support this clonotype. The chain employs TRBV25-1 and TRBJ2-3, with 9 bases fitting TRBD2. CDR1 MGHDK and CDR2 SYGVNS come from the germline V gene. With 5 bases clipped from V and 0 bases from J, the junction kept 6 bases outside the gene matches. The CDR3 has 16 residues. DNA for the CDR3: TGTGCCAGCAGTCAAAGACTAGCGGCTAGCACAGATACGCAGTATTTT. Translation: CASSQRLAASTDTQYF.

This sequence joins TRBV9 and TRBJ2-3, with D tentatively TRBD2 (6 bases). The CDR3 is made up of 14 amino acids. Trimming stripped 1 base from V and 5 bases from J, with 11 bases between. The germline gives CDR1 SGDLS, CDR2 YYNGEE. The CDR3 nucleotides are TGTGCCAGCAGCGTAAGCGGGTTAGGAGATACGCAGTATTTT. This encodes CASSVSGLGDTQYF.

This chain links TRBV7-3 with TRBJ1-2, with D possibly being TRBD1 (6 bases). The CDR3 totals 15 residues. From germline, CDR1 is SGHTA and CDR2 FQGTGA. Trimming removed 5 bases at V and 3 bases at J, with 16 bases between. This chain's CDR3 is CASSPYGGADYGYTF. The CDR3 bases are TGTGCCAGCAGCCCCTATGGGGGGGCGGACTATGGCTACACCTTC.

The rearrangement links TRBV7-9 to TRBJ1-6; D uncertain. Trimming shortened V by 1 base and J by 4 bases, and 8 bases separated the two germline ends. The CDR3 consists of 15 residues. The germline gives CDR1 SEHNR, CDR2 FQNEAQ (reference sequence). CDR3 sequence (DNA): TGTGCCAGCAGCTTAGAACCAGGATATAATTCACCCCTCCACTTT. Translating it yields CASSLEPGYNSPLHF.

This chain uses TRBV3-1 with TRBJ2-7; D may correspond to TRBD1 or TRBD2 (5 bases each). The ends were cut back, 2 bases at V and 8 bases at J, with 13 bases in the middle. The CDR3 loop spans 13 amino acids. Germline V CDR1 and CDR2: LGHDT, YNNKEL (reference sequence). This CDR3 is CASSQFLGVQQYF. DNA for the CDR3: TGTGCCAGCAGCCAATTCCTGGGGGTTCAGCAGTACTTC.

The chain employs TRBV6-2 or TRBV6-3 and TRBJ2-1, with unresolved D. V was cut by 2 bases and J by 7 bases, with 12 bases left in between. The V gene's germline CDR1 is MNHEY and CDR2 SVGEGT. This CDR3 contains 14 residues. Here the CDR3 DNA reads TGTGCCAGCAGTTACCCCCGGGCCTCTAATGAGCAGTTCTTC. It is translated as CASSYPRASNEQFF.

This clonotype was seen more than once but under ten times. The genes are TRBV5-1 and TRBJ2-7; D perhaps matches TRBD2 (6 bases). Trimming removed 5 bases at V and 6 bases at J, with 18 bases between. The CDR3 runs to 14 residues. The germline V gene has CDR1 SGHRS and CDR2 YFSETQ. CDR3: CASRPGTLDAEQYF. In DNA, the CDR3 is TGCGCCAGCAGACCGGGGACTTTAGACGCCGAGCAGTACTTC.

CDR3 amino acids: CATSFRPGQDTDTQYF. As DNA, the CDR3 is TGTGCCACCAGCTTTCGGCCGGGACAAGACACAGATACGCAGTATTTT. This chain uses TRBV15 with TRBJ2-3; maybe TRBD1 (6 bases). The CDR3 length is 16 residues. V lost 5 bases, J lost 2 bases, and 17 bases lay in between. The germline V gene encodes CDR1 LNHNV and CDR2 YYDKDF (reference sequence).

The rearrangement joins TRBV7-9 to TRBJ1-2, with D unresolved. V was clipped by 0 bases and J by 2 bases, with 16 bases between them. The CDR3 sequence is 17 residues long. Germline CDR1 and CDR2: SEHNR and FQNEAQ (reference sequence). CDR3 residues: CASSLAISGWANYGYTF. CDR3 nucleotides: TGTGCCAGCAGCTTAGCGATATCGGGGTGGGCCAACTATGGCTACACCTTC.

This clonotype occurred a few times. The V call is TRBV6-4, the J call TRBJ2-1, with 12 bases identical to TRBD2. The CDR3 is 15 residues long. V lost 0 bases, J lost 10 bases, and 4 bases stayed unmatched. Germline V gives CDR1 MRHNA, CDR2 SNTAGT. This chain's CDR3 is CASSDSRLAGGEQFF. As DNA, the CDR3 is TGTGCCAGCAGTGACTCGAGGCTAGCGGGGGGGGAGCAGTTCTTC.

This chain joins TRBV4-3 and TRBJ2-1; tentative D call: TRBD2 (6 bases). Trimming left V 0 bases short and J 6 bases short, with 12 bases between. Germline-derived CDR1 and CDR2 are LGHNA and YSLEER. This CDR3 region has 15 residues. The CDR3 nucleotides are TGCGCCAGCAGCCAAGACGGTCTGGAGGGCAATGAGCAGTTCTTC. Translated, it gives CASSQDGLEGNEQFF.

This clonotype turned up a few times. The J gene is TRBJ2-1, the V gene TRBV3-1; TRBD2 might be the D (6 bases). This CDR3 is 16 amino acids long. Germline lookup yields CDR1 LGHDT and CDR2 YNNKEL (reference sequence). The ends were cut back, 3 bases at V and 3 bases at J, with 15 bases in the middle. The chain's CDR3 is CASSHARDFYYNEQFF. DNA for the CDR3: TGTGCCAGCAGCCATGCCCGGGACTTTTACTACAATGAGCAGTTCTTC.

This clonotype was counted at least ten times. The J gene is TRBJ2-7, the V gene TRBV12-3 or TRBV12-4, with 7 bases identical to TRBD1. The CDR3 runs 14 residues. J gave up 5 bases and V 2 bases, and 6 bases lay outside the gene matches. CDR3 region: CASSLTRGFDEQYF. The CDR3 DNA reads TGTGCCAGCAGTTTAACCAGGGGGTTTGACGAGCAGTACTTC.

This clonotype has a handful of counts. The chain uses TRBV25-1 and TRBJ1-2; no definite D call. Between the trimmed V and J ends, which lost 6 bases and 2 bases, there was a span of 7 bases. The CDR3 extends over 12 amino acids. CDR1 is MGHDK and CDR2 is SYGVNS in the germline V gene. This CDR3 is CASRGSNYGYTF. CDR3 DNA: TGTGCCAGCAGAGGGTCCAACTATGGCTACACCTTC.

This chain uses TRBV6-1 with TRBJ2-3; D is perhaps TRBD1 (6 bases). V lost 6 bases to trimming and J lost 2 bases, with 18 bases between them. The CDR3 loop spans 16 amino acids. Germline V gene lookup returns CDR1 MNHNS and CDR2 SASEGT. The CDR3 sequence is CASSATGTMTTDTQYF. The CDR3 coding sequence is TGTGCCAGCAGCGCGACCGGGACAATGACCACAGATACGCAGTATTTT.

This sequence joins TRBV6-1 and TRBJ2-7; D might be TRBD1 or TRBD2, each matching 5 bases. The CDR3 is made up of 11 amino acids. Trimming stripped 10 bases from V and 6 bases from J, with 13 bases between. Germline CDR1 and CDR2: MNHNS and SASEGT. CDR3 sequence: CATLVGVEQYF. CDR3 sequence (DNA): TGTGCCACCCTGGTGGGGGTCGAGCAGTACTTC.

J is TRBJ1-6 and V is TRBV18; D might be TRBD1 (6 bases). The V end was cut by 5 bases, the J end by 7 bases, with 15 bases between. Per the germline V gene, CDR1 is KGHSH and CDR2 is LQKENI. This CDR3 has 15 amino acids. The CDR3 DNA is TGTGCCAGCTCAACGGACGGGGGCAGAAATTCACCCCTCCACTTT. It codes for CASSTDGGRNSPLHF.

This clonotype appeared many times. The CDR3, as DNA: TGTGCCAGCAGCTTTTCCGGACAGACGAATTCACCCCTCCACTTT. It yields the protein CASSFSGQTNSPLHF. V is TRBV7-2 and J is TRBJ1-6; tentatively, D is TRBD1 (6 bases). The CDR3 loop spans 15 amino acids. The V gene lost 3 bases and the J gene lost 7 bases, with 13 bases spanning the gap. Germline V gives CDR1 SGHTA, CDR2 FQGNSA.